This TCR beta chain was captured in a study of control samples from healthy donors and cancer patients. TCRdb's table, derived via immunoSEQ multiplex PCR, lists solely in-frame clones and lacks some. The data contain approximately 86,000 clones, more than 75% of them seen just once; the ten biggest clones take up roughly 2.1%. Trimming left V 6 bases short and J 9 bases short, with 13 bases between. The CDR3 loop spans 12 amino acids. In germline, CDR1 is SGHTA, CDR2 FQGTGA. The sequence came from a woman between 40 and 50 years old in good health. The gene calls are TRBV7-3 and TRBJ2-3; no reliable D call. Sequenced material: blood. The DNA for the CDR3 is TGTGCCAGCAGGGGCAGGTCTGCCACGCAGTATTTT. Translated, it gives CASRGRSATQYF.